This T cell receptor beta chain comes out of a study of T-cell reconstitution after alpha-beta-depleted transplantation in children. Trimming removed 3 bases from V and 5 bases from J, with 11 bases in between. CDR1 is ENHRY and CDR2 is SYGVKD in the germline V gene. The length of the CDR3 is 14 residues. This clonotype was observed a few times. Library preparation (for TCRbeta) was performed with unique molecular identifiers. MiXCR, applied by TCRdb to the PCR reads, yields one record per CDR3 protein. Of fewer than 400,000 distinct CDR3 sequences detected, approximately 20% appear once; the ten largest clones hold 3.8%.

The V gene is TRBV10-3, the J gene TRBJ1-5; maybe TRBD1 (5 bases). This clonotype was sampled from a human donor who donated a stem cell graft to a child with acute myeloid leukemia. Sequenced material: PBMCs from the stem cell graft donor, taken from the stem cell graft. CDR3 sequence reads: CAISDRVGDQPQHF. The CDR3 bases are TGTGCCATCAGTGACAGGGTCGGAGATCAGCCCCAGCATTTT.